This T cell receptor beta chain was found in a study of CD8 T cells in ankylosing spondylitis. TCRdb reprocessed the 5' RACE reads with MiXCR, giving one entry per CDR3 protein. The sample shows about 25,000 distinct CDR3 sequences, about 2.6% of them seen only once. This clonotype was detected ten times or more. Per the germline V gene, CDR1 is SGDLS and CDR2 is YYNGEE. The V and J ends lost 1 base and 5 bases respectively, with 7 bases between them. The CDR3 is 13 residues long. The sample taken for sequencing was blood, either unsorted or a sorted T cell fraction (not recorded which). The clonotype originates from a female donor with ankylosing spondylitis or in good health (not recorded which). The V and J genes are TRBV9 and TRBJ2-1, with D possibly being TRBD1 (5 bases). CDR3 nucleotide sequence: TGTGCCAGCAGCGTATCCAGGGACAATGAGCAGTTCTTC. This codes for CASSVSRDNEQFF.